This TCR beta chain appears in the sequencing data of a study of blood T cell repertoires in COVID-19. Original processing notes: Nucleated cell counts were estimated from reference gene primer amplification. The repertoire was sequenced with immunoSEQ multiplex PCR; TCRdb's copy has only in-frame clones and lacks some. V and J calls and clone size come straight from that table; D and trimming were deduced from the DNA. The data hold 100,000 to 150,000 clones, with about 86% observed a single time. Germline loops: CDR1 ENHRY, CDR2 SYGVKD. This CDR3 is built from 12 residues. Trimming pared 4 bases from V and 3 bases from J, leaving 7 bases between.

The TCR sequence derives from a man of 80 years or more with active or convalescent COVID-19. This chain joins TRBV10-3 and TRBJ2-7; no firm D call. What was sequenced was peripheral blood. The CDR3 DNA follows: TGTGCCATCAGTGTTACAGACTACGAGCAGTACTTC. Its protein product is CAISVTDYEQYF.